These T cell receptor beta chains were read from a single sample in a study of response to subunit inactivated influenza vaccine. TCRdb reprocessed the RT-PCR reads with MiXCR, giving one entry per CDR3 protein. Of about 800,000 distinct CDR3 sequences listed, about 20% are singletons. This material consisted of PBMCs from blood, taken 4 to 6 days after vaccination. These receptors originate from a man in his forties or fifties who received an inactivated influenza vaccine. The CDR3 runs from the conserved cysteine through the conserved F or W. D genes are given only for firm matches. The size entry is marked missing in some rows and otherwise reads once, few, many or a size class.

J gene: TRBJ2-7; D gene: TRBD1; V gene: TRBV28; clone size: -; CDR3 DNA: TGTGCCAGCAGTCGGGACAGGGGGTTTACCTACGAGCAGTACTTC; CDR3 protein: CASSRDRGFTYEQYF
J gene: TRBJ1-1; D gene: TRBD1; V gene: TRBV20-1; clone size: -; CDR3 DNA: TGCAGTGCCCTGACAGGGATGAACACTGAAGCTTTCTTT; CDR3 protein: CSALTGMNTEAFF
J gene: TRBJ2-5; D gene: -; V gene: TRBV9; clone size: -; CDR3 DNA: TGTGCCAGCAGCGTAGATCGCAGGGGAGAGACCCAGTACTTC; CDR3 protein: CASSVDRRGETQYF
J gene: TRBJ2-1; D gene: TRBD2; V gene: TRBV12-3/TRBV12-4; clone size: -; CDR3 DNA: TGTGCCAGCAGGACTAGCGGGGGGCCCCCAGGCTCCTACAATGAGCAGTTCTTC; CDR3 protein: CASRTSGGPPGSYNEQFF
J gene: TRBJ2-1; D gene: -; V gene: TRBV20-1; clone size: -; CDR3 DNA: TGCAGTGCTAGAGCCTTACCAGCAGCCTACAATGAGCAGTTCTTC; CDR3 protein: CSARALPAAYNEQFF
J gene: TRBJ2-7; D gene: TRBD1; V gene: TRBV5-1; clone size: few; CDR3 DNA: TGCGCCAGCACCCAAACGGGACAGGGATTCTACGAGCAGTACTTC; CDR3 protein: CASTQTGQGFYEQYF
J gene: TRBJ2-7; D gene: TRBD1; V gene: TRBV18; clone size: few; CDR3 DNA: TGTGCCAGCTCACCAGGGACAGGATGGCCCGGCGAGCAGTACTTC; CDR3 protein: CASSPGTGWPGEQYF
J gene: TRBJ1-5; D gene: -; V gene: TRBV27; clone size: -; CDR3 DNA: TGTGCCAGCAGCCCATCCTGGGGTCAGCCCCAGCATTTT; CDR3 protein: CASSPSWGQPQHF
J gene: TRBJ2-7; D gene: -; V gene: TRBV6-5; clone size: few; CDR3 DNA: TGTGCCAGCAGTTATAAGCAGGGGCCCTCCTACGAGCAGTACTTC; CDR3 protein: CASSYKQGPSYEQYF
J gene: TRBJ1-1; D gene: -; V gene: TRBV6-2/TRBV6-3; clone size: few; CDR3 DNA: TGTGCCAGCCGCAGTGTTGGAGGGAGGAACACTGAAGCTTTCTTT; CDR3 protein: CASRSVGGRNTEAFF
J gene: TRBJ2-1; D gene: TRBD2; V gene: TRBV29-1; clone size: -; CDR3 DNA: TGCAGCGATGTCATTGGGACTAGCACATTCTTC; CDR3 protein: CSDVIGTSTFF
J gene: TRBJ2-1; D gene: -; V gene: TRBV4-3; clone size: many; CDR3 DNA: TGCGCCAGCAGCCAGTTTAGTCGAAATGAGCAGTTCTTC; CDR3 protein: CASSQFSRNEQFF
J gene: TRBJ2-2; D gene: -; V gene: TRBV3-1; clone size: -; CDR3 DNA: TGTGCCAGCAGCCTCGGGACACGCACCGGGGAGCTGTTTTTT; CDR3 protein: CASSLGTRTGELFF
J gene: TRBJ1-2; D gene: -; V gene: TRBV12-3/TRBV12-4; clone size: -; CDR3 DNA: TGTGCCACGGGTGCAGGCAAAGGCTACACCTTC; CDR3 protein: CATGAGKGYTF
J gene: TRBJ1-3; D gene: -; V gene: TRBV12-3/TRBV12-4; clone size: few; CDR3 DNA: TGTGCCAGCAAAACGGTGAGCTCTGGAAACACCATATATTTT; CDR3 protein: CASKTVSSGNTIYF
J gene: TRBJ2-7; D gene: TRBD1; V gene: TRBV7-9; clone size: few; CDR3 DNA: TGTGCCAGCAGCTCTTGGGACAGGGTATACGAGCAGTACTTC; CDR3 protein: CASSSWDRVYEQYF
J gene: TRBJ2-1; D gene: -; V gene: TRBV27; clone size: many; CDR3 DNA: TGTGCCAGCAGTCTCCATGAGGGCCGCTACAATGAGCAGTTCTTC; CDR3 protein: CASSLHEGRYNEQFF
J gene: TRBJ2-7; D gene: TRBD2; V gene: TRBV7-2; clone size: once; CDR3 DNA: TGTGCCAGCACCGTTAGCGGGAGAGGCGGTGAGCAGTACTTC; CDR3 protein: CASTVSGRGGEQYF
J gene: TRBJ2-4; D gene: TRBD1; V gene: TRBV20-1; clone size: -; CDR3 DNA: TGCAGTGCTCTCTTGCGACAGGGATTAGCCAAAAACATTCAGTACTTC; CDR3 protein: CSALLRQGLAKNIQYF
J gene: TRBJ2-5; D gene: TRBD2; V gene: TRBV20-1; clone size: -; CDR3 DNA: TGCAGTGCTAGAGTCCTAGCGGGGGCCGGAGAGACCCAGTACTTC; CDR3 protein: CSARVLAGAGETQYF
J gene: TRBJ2-2; D gene: -; V gene: TRBV20-1; clone size: -; CDR3 DNA: TGCAGTGCTAGATTTGGGGGAAACACCGGGGAGCTGTTTTTT; CDR3 protein: CSARFGGNTGELFF
J gene: TRBJ2-5; D gene: TRBD2; V gene: TRBV2; clone size: -; CDR3 DNA: TGTGCCAGCAGCCGGACTAGCGGACGGGAGACCCAGTACTTC; CDR3 protein: CASSRTSGRETQYF
J gene: TRBJ2-7; D gene: -; V gene: TRBV9; clone size: -; CDR3 DNA: TGTGCCAGCAGCGCGGTGGGGGACACCATTTACGAGCAGTACTTC; CDR3 protein: CASSAVGDTIYEQYF
J gene: TRBJ2-3; D gene: -; V gene: TRBV28; clone size: few; CDR3 DNA: TGTGCCAGCAGTCTCACGACGGATCACACGCAGTATTTT; CDR3 protein: CASSLTTDHTQYF
J gene: TRBJ2-7; D gene: -; V gene: TRBV5-1; clone size: -; CDR3 DNA: TGCGCCAGCAGCTTGTCAGCGCTCAATAGGGCCTCCGAGCAGTACTTC; CDR3 protein: CASSLSALNRASEQYF
J gene: TRBJ2-7; D gene: TRBD1; V gene: TRBV29-1; clone size: few; CDR3 DNA: TGCAGCGTTACCGGGACAGGGGGACACGAGCAGTACTTC; CDR3 protein: CSVTGTGGHEQYF
J gene: TRBJ2-5; D gene: -; V gene: TRBV5-1; clone size: -; CDR3 DNA: TGCGCCAGCAGGCGGGACATGGAGACCCAGTACTTC; CDR3 protein: CASRRDMETQYF
J gene: TRBJ2-7; D gene: -; V gene: TRBV9; clone size: -; CDR3 DNA: TGTGCCAGCAGCGTAGGAGGGACATTTTACGAGCAGTACTTC; CDR3 protein: CASSVGGTFYEQYF
J gene: TRBJ2-5; D gene: TRBD1; V gene: TRBV24-1; clone size: -; CDR3 DNA: TGTGCCACCTCCGCCCGGACAGGGCAAGAGACCCAGTACTTC; CDR3 protein: CATSARTGQETQYF
J gene: TRBJ2-7; D gene: -; V gene: TRBV6-5; clone size: few; CDR3 DNA: TGTGCCAGCAGTTTCAGTTGGAGGGGGGATTACGAGCAGTACTTC; CDR3 protein: CASSFSWRGDYEQYF
J gene: TRBJ2-2; D gene: -; V gene: TRBV5-6; clone size: -; CDR3 DNA: TGTGCCAGCAGCCGGTCCAGTAGGGGGAACACCGGGGAGCTGTTTTTT; CDR3 protein: CASSRSSRGNTGELFF
J gene: TRBJ1-5; D gene: -; V gene: TRBV10-3; clone size: few; CDR3 DNA: TGTGCCATCAGTGAGGGGAGAAGCAATCAGCCCCAGCATTTT; CDR3 protein: CAISEGRSNQPQHF
J gene: TRBJ2-7; D gene: -; V gene: TRBV6-1; clone size: few; CDR3 DNA: TGTGCCAGCAGTGAACAGAACTACTACGAGCAGTACTTC; CDR3 protein: CASSEQNYYEQYF
J gene: TRBJ1-2; D gene: -; V gene: TRBV20-1; clone size: few; CDR3 DNA: TGCAGTGCTAGAGAAGGTACAGGGAGGGGCTATGGCTACACCTTC; CDR3 protein: CSAREGTGRGYGYTF
J gene: TRBJ2-1; D gene: -; V gene: TRBV6-5; clone size: few; CDR3 DNA: TGTGCCAGCAGTTATTCAGGACGGTATTACAATGAGCAGTTCTTC; CDR3 protein: CASSYSGRYYNEQFF
J gene: TRBJ1-4; D gene: -; V gene: TRBV9; clone size: few; CDR3 DNA: TGTGCCAGCAGCGCGCCCCCGGACCGCCAACCTAATGAAAAACTGTTTTTT; CDR3 protein: CASSAPPDRQPNEKLFF
J gene: TRBJ2-7; D gene: -; V gene: TRBV7-9; clone size: few; CDR3 DNA: TGTGCCAGCAGCTCGCCGGGGGACGAGCAGTACTTC; CDR3 protein: CASSSPGDEQYF
J gene: TRBJ2-3; D gene: TRBD1; V gene: TRBV20-1; clone size: few; CDR3 DNA: TGCAGTGCTAAGAAGGGGGCGGCGACAGATACGCAGTATTTT; CDR3 protein: CSAKKGAATDTQYF
J gene: TRBJ1-1; D gene: -; V gene: TRBV12-3/TRBV12-4; clone size: -; CDR3 DNA: TGTGCCAGCACTCTAGAGAGGAGCCAGGAAGCTTTCTTT; CDR3 protein: CASTLERSQEAFF
J gene: TRBJ1-3; D gene: TRBD1; V gene: TRBV3-1; clone size: few; CDR3 DNA: TGTGCCAGCAGCCAAGGGGGACAGTTGCTCTCTGGAAACACCATATATTTT; CDR3 protein: CASSQGGQLLSGNTIYF
J gene: TRBJ1-5; D gene: -; V gene: TRBV5-1; clone size: -; CDR3 DNA: TGCGCCAGCAGCGACGGAATCAATCAGCCCCAGCATTTT; CDR3 protein: CASSDGINQPQHF
J gene: TRBJ2-7; D gene: -; V gene: TRBV20-1; clone size: -; CDR3 DNA: TGCAGTGCTAGCGGGAGAGCTCTCTATTCTCTATCGTACGAGCAGTACTTC; CDR3 protein: CSASGRALYSLSYEQYF
J gene: TRBJ1-1; D gene: -; V gene: TRBV12-3/TRBV12-4; clone size: -; CDR3 DNA: TGTGCCAGCAGTTTAGCCCTTCAGCGGCCGGGGGCGGCAGCTTTCTTT; CDR3 protein: CASSLALQRPGAAAFF
J gene: TRBJ1-1; D gene: -; V gene: TRBV11-2; clone size: -; CDR3 DNA: TGTGCCAGCAGCAGACTATCCCCTGGAGTCACTGAAGCTTTCTTT; CDR3 protein: CASSRLSPGVTEAFF
J gene: TRBJ2-1; D gene: -; V gene: TRBV9; clone size: few; CDR3 DNA: TGTGCCAGCAGCTTCCTAGCGAGAGGGTCGGACAATGAGCAGTTCTTC; CDR3 protein: CASSFLARGSDNEQFF
J gene: TRBJ1-1; D gene: TRBD1; V gene: TRBV7-2; clone size: -; CDR3 DNA: TGTGCCAGCAGCGACCCAGGGGGCCGAGAGAACACTGAAGCTTTCTTT; CDR3 protein: CASSDPGGRENTEAFF
J gene: TRBJ2-7; D gene: -; V gene: TRBV3-1; clone size: -; CDR3 DNA: TGTGCCAGCACCGGGGACGCCCGTCCCTACGAGCAGTACTTC; CDR3 protein: CASTGDARPYEQYF
J gene: TRBJ1-5; D gene: -; V gene: TRBV5-1; clone size: -; CDR3 DNA: TGCGCCAGCAGCTTGGACTTCCGGAATCAGCCCCAGCATTTT; CDR3 protein: CASSLDFRNQPQHF
J gene: TRBJ2-5; D gene: -; V gene: TRBV25-1; clone size: -; CDR3 DNA: TGTGCCAGCAGTGCGGGGTACTTCGAAGAGACCCAGTACTTC; CDR3 protein: CASSAGYFEETQYF
J gene: TRBJ1-2; D gene: -; V gene: TRBV6-6; clone size: -; CDR3 DNA: TGTGCCAGCAGCCTGGGGGGTCAAGGCTACACCTTC; CDR3 protein: CASSLGGQGYTF
J gene: TRBJ2-2; D gene: TRBD2; V gene: TRBV24-1; clone size: many; CDR3 DNA: TGTGCCACCAGTGATTCGGGACTAGCGCAACACACCGGGGAGCTGTTTTTT; CDR3 protein: CATSDSGLAQHTGELFF
J gene: TRBJ2-4; D gene: TRBD1; V gene: TRBV5-4; clone size: -; CDR3 DNA: TGTGCCAGCAGCTCTGGACAGGGTGAGACCAAAAACATTCAGTACTTC; CDR3 protein: CASSSGQGETKNIQYF
J gene: TRBJ2-3; D gene: -; V gene: TRBV5-1; clone size: many; CDR3 DNA: TGCGCCAGCAGCTTGGATCCAAGCACAGATACGCAGTATTTT; CDR3 protein: CASSLDPSTDTQYF
J gene: TRBJ2-3; D gene: -; V gene: TRBV5-1; clone size: many; CDR3 DNA: TGCGCCAGCAGCTTGGCCTACGTTGGAGGAGGGATAGATACGCAGTATTTT; CDR3 protein: CASSLAYVGGGIDTQYF
J gene: TRBJ2-7; D gene: TRBD2; V gene: TRBV4-2; clone size: few; CDR3 DNA: TGTGCCAGCAGCCAAGACATCCAGCGGGGTGCCTACGAGCAGTACTTC; CDR3 protein: CASSQDIQRGAYEQYF
J gene: TRBJ2-7; D gene: TRBD2; V gene: TRBV20-1; clone size: few; CDR3 DNA: TGCAGTGCTAGAGATCCAGCGGGAGGCCTTACCTACGAGCAGTACTTC; CDR3 protein: CSARDPAGGLTYEQYF
J gene: TRBJ2-1; D gene: -; V gene: TRBV9; clone size: -; CDR3 DNA: TGTGCCAGCAGCGAGGGGGGGCGGAACAATGAGCAGTTCTTC; CDR3 protein: CASSEGGRNNEQFF
J gene: TRBJ2-7; D gene: TRBD2; V gene: TRBV20-1; clone size: few; CDR3 DNA: TGCAGTGCCGGTAGCGGGAGTTACTACGAGCAGTACTTC; CDR3 protein: CSAGSGSYYEQYF